The 8 T cell receptor beta chains listed next were all sequenced from one sample in a study of tumor-infiltrating lymphocytes in primary liver carcinoma. Extraction of RNA together with DNA used about 20-34 mg of unsorted bulk tissue. TCR beta cDNA came from around 0.5 ug total RNA, primed with a constant-region primer. Amplification in three nested multiplex PCR rounds with slightly modified ARM-PCR gave rise to TCR beta libraries. Use of TRBV1-TRBV30 forward primers with a C-beta reverse primer characterized the first two PCR rounds, which lasted 10 cycles each. MiXCR, run by TCRdb on the multiplex PCR reads, gives a single entry per CDR3 protein. This sample has some 43,000 distinct CDR3 sequences, with 70% to 85% found just once. Material: liver tumor tissue from sampling region 5. As to subset: tumor region T5, tumor centre. The receptors originated from a man in his forties or fifties with primary liver carcinoma and hepatitis B virus infection.

Points on this clonotype: An end of the junction differs from the germline gene, which may be a read error. This chain connects TRBV11-2 to TRBJ1-1; no clear D. CDR1 and CDR2 from the germline V gene are SGHAT and FQNNGV. CDR3 size: 16 residues. The CDR3 loop is CASSHDLGGRVAEAFF. The CDR3 DNA reads as TGCGCCAGCAGCCACGATTTGGGCGGAAGAGTCGCTGAAGCTTTCTTT.

A single count supports this clonotype. One end of the junction varies from germline; a read error may be responsible. V and J are TRBV12-3 or TRBV12-4 and TRBJ2-3; 8 bases fit TRBD2. The CDR3 is 16 amino acids. The DNA of the CDR3 is TGTGCCAGTAGTTCCCTAAGCGGGAGCGCTAGAGATACGCAGTATTTT. Protein: CASSSLSGSARDTQYF.

V is TRBV29-1 and J is TRBJ1-2; D unclear. Germline V gene lookup returns CDR1 SQVTM and CDR2 ANQGSEA. The CDR3 is made up of 14 amino acids. V lost 0 bases, J lost 11 bases, and 19 bases lay in between. The chain's CDR3 is CSVEDVGSDYEYTF. As DNA, the CDR3 is TGCAGCGTTGAAGACGTGGGGAGCGACTATGAGTACACCTTC.

A note on this clonotype: A read error is likely, as this CDR3 ends without the conserved phenylalanine or tryptophan. The V call is TRBV7-8, the J call TRBJ2-7; the match to TRBD2 covers 7 bases. The trim removed 1 base at V and 8 bases at J, leaving 11 bases unmatched. CDR3 length: 15 residues. The germline gives CDR1 SGHVS, CDR2 FQNEAQ. Written as DNA, the CDR3 is TGTGCCAGCAGCTTAGTGGGCCAGCGGGGCCACAAGCAGTACCTC. Amino acids: CASSLVGQRGHKQYL.

This clonotype has just a few counts. The conserved phenylalanine or tryptophan is not found at the CDR3 terminus, so this likely reflects a read error. V and J are TRBV6-4 and TRBJ2-1; 8 nucleotides match TRBD2. V lost 7 bases and J lost 2; bases outside the gene matches: 10. This CDR3 contains 16 residues. Germline lookup yields CDR1 MRHNA and CDR2 SNTAGT. The CDR3 DNA is TGTGCCAGCAACCAAGTTGGCGGGAGGCCCTACAATGAGCAGTTCATC. Translated, it gives CASNQVGGRPYNEQFI.

In the case of this clonotype: A read error may account for a junction end that differs from germline. CDR3 in amino acids: CASSQGEPPYNKQLF. The DNA of the CDR3 is TGCGCCAGCAGCCAAGGGGAACCCCCCTACAATAAGCAGCTCTTC. V gene TRBV4-1 combines with J gene TRBJ2-1; D gene unclear. From germline, CDR1 is MGHRA and CDR2 YSYEKL. The CDR3 is 15 amino acids.

A single count supports this clonotype. A much larger clone lies a single base off, so this may be a read error. This chain connects TRBV7-9 to TRBJ2-5, with D unclear. Germline loops: CDR1 SEHNR, CDR2 FQNEAQ (reference sequence). The CDR3 loop spans 13 amino acids. DNA for the CDR3: TGTGCCACCAGCTTCGGGCTTCAAGAGACCCAGTACTTC. Encoded protein: CATSFGLQETQYF.

For this clonotype: Mismatch with germline at one junction end may stem from a read error. CDR3 nucleotides: TGTGCCAGCACTTTAAGGGACAGGCCCTTCTATGAATACACCTTC. Protein sequence: CASTLRDRPFYEYTF. This chain connects TRBV12-3 or TRBV12-4 to TRBJ1-2; 8 bases line up with TRBD1. The CDR3 spans 15 residues.